This T cell receptor beta chain derives from a study of post-analysis software for immune sequencing data. Study overall: The disease courses spanned relapsing-remitting, secondary progressive and progressive-relapsing forms of multiple sclerosis.

General study points: Pronounced co-clustering by F measure was evident among identically batched samples. In patients, TRBV5-6, TRBV5-1 and TRBV20-1 belonged to several TRBV segments found more frequently than in controls. The normalized Chao1 diversity of multiple sclerosis patients was significantly lower than that of controls.

Points on this clonotype: Its antigen remains unidentified.

Unique molecular identifiers were carried by the TCR beta cDNA libraries. From around 1 to 9.1 million T cells, 400,000 to 650,000 cDNA molecules were obtained. TCRdb itself ran the PCR reads through MiXCR, one entry per CDR3 protein. The sample lists 750,000 to 950,000 distinct CDR3 sequences; approximately 53% were seen once. This CDR3 contains 13 residues. Trimming left V 3 bases short and J 2 bases short, with 7 bases between. This TCR was sampled from a girl between 5 and 17 years old with multiple sclerosis. Sequenced input: blood. The chain uses TRBV12-3 or TRBV12-4 and TRBJ1-2; D is ambiguous. As DNA, the CDR3 is TGTGCCAGCAGTTTGGTTCGAAACTATGGCTACACCTTC. Amino acid sequence: CASSLVRNYGYTF.